This TCR beta chain was obtained from a study of blood T cell repertoires in COVID-19. Study summary: Samples representing acute and convalescent COVID-19 were sourced from the United States, Italy and Spain. PBMCs, B-cell-depleted T cells, or T cells provided the cDNA or gDNA that made up the material.

In the original processing: The authors estimated nucleated cell counts from reference gene primer amplification. The repertoire was sequenced with immunoSEQ multiplex PCR; TCRdb's copy has only in-frame clones and lacks some. Clone size and the V and J calls come from that table; the DNA yielded D and trimming. Of roughly 270,000 clones listed, approximately 85% were seen once; the top ten hold 4.5% to 5.5%. Trimming cost V 3 bases and J 1 base, with 6 bases left between them. The CDR3 spans 13 residues. Germline CDR1 is MNHEY and CDR2 is SVGEGT. This chain links TRBV6-2 or TRBV6-3 with TRBJ1-1; D uncertain. This TCR derives from a man aged 45-65 years with active or convalescent COVID-19. What was sequenced was peripheral blood. This chain's CDR3 is CASSYQENTEAFF. CDR3 bases: TGTGCCAGCAGTTATCAGGAGAACACTGAAGCTTTCTTT.